This TCR beta chain was obtained from a study of OX40 agonist ivuxolimab in advanced cancers. Whole-study results and caveats: At 0.1 to 3.0 mg/kg and by week 6, clonal expansion occurred in CD4+ and CD8+ blood T cells.

The CDR3 runs to 11 residues. V gave up 8 bases and J gave up 2 bases, with 8 bases separating them. The germline V gene encodes CDR1 GTSNPN and CDR2 SVGIG (reference sequence). Points on this clone: The antigen remains undetermined.

Measured with immunoSEQ multiplex PCR; TCRdb has only the in-frame clones, and not every one. The table shows approximately 74,000 clones, with approximately 85% occurring only once. This material consisted of CD4+ or CD8+ T cells sorted from blood, taken in a trial of the OX40 agonist ivuxolimab. The chain carries TRBV30 and TRBJ2-3; D remains ambiguous. This TCR was sampled from an adult with an advanced solid tumor such as melanoma, head and neck, liver or kidney cancer. CDR3 coding DNA: TGTGCCGGATACACCACAGATACGCAGTATTTT. It encodes CAGYTTDTQYF.